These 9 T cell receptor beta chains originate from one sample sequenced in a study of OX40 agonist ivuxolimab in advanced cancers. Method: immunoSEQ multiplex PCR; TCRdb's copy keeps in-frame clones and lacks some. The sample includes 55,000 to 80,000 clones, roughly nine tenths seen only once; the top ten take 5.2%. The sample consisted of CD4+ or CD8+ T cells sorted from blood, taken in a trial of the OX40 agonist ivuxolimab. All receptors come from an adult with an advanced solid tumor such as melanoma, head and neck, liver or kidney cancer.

The CDR3 sequence: CASSELVNTEQFF. CDR3 in DNA: TGCGCCAGCAGTGAATTGGTCAATACCGAGCAGTTCTTC. The V gene is TRBV10-1, the J gene TRBJ2-1, with D unresolved. The V and J ends lost 3 bases and 10 bases respectively, with 13 bases between them. This CDR3 is 13 amino acids long. Germline V lookup: CDR1 WNHNN, CDR2 SYGVQD (reference sequence).

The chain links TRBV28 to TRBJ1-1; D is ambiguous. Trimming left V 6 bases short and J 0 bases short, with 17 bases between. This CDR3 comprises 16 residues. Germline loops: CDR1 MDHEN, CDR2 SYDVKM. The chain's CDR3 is CASRRQAKGMNTEAFF. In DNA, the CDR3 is TGTGCCAGCAGACGTCAGGCGAAGGGCATGAACACTGAAGCTTTCTTT.

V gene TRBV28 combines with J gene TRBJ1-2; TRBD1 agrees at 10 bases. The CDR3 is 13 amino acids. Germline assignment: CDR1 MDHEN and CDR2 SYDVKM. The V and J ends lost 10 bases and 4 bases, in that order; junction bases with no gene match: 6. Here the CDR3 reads CATRDRGGYGYTF. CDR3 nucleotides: TGTGCCACCCGGGACAGGGGCGGCTATGGCTACACCTTC.

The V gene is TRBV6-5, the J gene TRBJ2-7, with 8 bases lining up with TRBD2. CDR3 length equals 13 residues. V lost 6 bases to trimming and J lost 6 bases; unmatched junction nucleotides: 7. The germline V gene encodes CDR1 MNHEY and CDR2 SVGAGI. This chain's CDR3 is CASRPSGTSEQYF. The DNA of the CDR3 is TGTGCCAGCAGGCCCTCCGGGACTAGCGAGCAGTACTTC.

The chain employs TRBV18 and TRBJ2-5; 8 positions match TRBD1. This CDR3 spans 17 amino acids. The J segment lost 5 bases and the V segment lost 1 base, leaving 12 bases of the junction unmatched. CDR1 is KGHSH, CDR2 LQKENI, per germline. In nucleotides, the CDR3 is TGTGCCAGCTCACCACTGTCGACAGGGGTGGGCAAGGAGACCCAGTACTTC. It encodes CASSPLSTGVGKETQYF.

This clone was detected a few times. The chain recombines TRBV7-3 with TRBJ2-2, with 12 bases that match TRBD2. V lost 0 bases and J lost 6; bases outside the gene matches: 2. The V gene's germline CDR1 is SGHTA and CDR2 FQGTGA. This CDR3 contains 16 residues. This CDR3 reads CASSLTTSGSAGELFF. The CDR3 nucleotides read TGTGCCAGCAGCTTAACGACTAGCGGGAGCGCCGGGGAGCTGTTTTTT.

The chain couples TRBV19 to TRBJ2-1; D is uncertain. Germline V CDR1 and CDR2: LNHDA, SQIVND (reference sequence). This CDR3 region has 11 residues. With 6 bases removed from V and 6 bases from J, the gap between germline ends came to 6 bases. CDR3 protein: CASRARNEQFF. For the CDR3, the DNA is TGTGCCAGTAGGGCACGCAATGAGCAGTTCTTC.

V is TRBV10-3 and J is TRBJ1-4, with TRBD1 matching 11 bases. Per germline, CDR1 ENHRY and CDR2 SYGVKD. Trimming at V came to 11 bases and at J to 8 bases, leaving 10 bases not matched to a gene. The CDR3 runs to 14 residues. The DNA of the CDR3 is TGTGCCGTATCGCCGGGACAGGGGGACGAAAAACTGTTTTTT. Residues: CAVSPGQGDEKLFF.

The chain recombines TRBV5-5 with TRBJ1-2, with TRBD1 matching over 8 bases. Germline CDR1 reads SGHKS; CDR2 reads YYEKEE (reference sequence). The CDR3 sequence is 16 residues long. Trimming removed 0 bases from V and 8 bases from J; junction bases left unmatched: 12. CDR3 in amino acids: CASSLEDRVGGFGYTF. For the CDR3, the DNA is TGTGCCAGCAGCTTGGAGGACAGGGTGGGCGGATTCGGCTACACCTTC.